The T cell receptor beta chain under discussion was sequenced for a study of read filtering for tumor transcriptome and immune sequencing (dated by TCRdb to about 2020). Describing the broader study: The cohort was composed of roughly 16 male and 14 female patients, with a mean age of around 66 years and an age range of roughly 47 to 90. Under revised international staging, 8 patients fell into R-ISS I, approximately 15 into R-ISS II and roughly 7 into R-ISS III. Whole-transcriptome libraries were prepared with the TruSeq RNA Access Library Prep Kit after DNase treatment. TCR-region mapped reads per sample ranged from about 4 to 10.27 million with IR-seq versus only roughly 85 to 1,300 with RNA-seq. TCR repertoires obtained by targeted immune repertoire sequencing and by bulk whole-transcriptome sequencing performed on the same bone marrow samples were compared. A main aim was a read-filtering strategy for immune repertoire data, specifically whether clonotypes supported by a single read should be removed.

Every patient had bone marrow sampled at the time of active disease. Ficoll-Hypaque density gradient centrifugation was used to isolate bone marrow mononuclear cells. Myeloma plasma cells were removed and CD138-negative cells were collected by negative selection after labeling with CD138 magnetic microbeads on a MACS separator. The purity of the isolated cells was checked by flow cytometry with CD138 antibodies on an Attune NxT. Total RNA was extracted with TRIzol reagent and quantified with a NanoDrop spectrophotometer. For each patient, the CD138-negative bone marrow sample underwent paired RNA-seq and IR-seq. Its CDR3 holds 15 amino acids, cysteine through phenylalanine. The kept DNA is CDR3 alone, 45 bases in frame from the first base. The germline ends are 14 bases apart after V is trimmed by 3 bases and J by 2 bases. As encoded in the germline V gene (reference sequence), CDR1 is SGHKS while CDR2 is YYEKEE.

On the study overall, not on this receptor specifically: The correlation between IR-seq and RNA-seq shared clonotype proportions was increased by removal of single-read clonotypes. Rather than purified T cells, the sorted CD138-negative fraction was a mixed bone marrow immune population. Compared with RNA-seq, IR-seq captured clonotypes at much higher depth and more reliably, and a smaller IR-seq throughput was enough to identify most shared clonotypes. In IR-seq, single-read clonotypes were 80% to 90% of clonotypes but around 3.2% of total reads; in RNA-seq they were roughly 72% of clonotypes and more than 40% of reads.

In its sample, this clonotype was seen a few times. The antigen this receptor binds is unknown. Nothing much larger sits one base from this clone, and base qualities are not available. Starting from roughly 410 ng RNA, TCR libraries were constructed with the Immunoverse kit using molecular barcoded adaptors that cover the alpha/delta and beta/gamma chains. TCR library preparation used the same RNA that was used for transcriptome sequencing. TCR libraries were sequenced on an Illumina HiSeq 4000 with 2 x 150 cycles. As for the original processing: TCR reads were aligned to human V, D, J and C references and assembled into CDR3 clonotypes with MiXCR, including quality filtering and error correction. The tcR package in R was used to analyze clonotype counts and gene usage diversity. For inspection of raw mapping reads, RNA-seq reads were mapped by STAR aligner version 2.5.3a onto GRCh37 of the human genome. To test how sequencing depth affects detected clonotypes, IR-seq fastq files were randomly downsampled with Seqtk 1.3. In-frame beta chains were kept once TCRdb had trimmed the public reads at Q25 with fastp and called clones with MiXCR. Entries that share a CDR3 protein sequence are merged under the most common genes and DNA. TCRdb's processing, not the study's, gives the V and J calls here. The sample includes nearly 60,000 distinct CDR3 sequences, with 12% observed a single time. About a sixth of the sample lies in the top ten.

Sequenced sample: a population of CD138-negative cells sorted from bone marrow. The sample's cell subset or site label, decoded: bone marrow mononuclear cells depleted of CD138+ plasma/myeloma cells by negative magnetic selection. The receptor was isolated from a donor at least 40 years old with multiple myeloma. This chain is built from TRBV5-5 and TRBJ1-1; the D gene is not confidently resolved. The CDR3 sequence is CASSYRRKPNTEAFF. The DNA sequence is TGTGCCAGCAGCTACCGACGGAAGCCAAACACTGAAGCTTTCTTT.